These T cell receptor beta chains were read from a single sample in a study of blood T cell repertoires in COVID-19. Profiled with immunoSEQ multiplex PCR; TCRdb holds only in-frame clones, not every one. This table has fewer than 250,000 clones, 80% to 85% appearing once. The sample comprised peripheral blood. These receptors originate from a human donor in a cohort sampled during active COVID-19. Both conserved end residues are part of each CDR3. The D gene is left open where the match is weak. Clone size appears in some rows only: once, few, many, or a class for an expanded clone.

V,size,D,CDR3
TRBV12-2,few,.,CASEQGLSYEQYF
TRBV5-1,.,TRBD1,CASSFGTGVTNYGYTF
TRBV6-1,.,TRBD2,CASSESSGRVHEQYF
TRBV9,.,.,CASSPGGNTIYF
TRBV7-2,.,TRBD1,CASSLGSGTGGKEKLFF
TRBV11-2,.,TRBD1,CASSLTGTDPNYEQYF
TRBV2,.,.,CASSEREDSNQPQHF
TRBV6-5,.,.,CASSYSGTAQQFF
TRBV14,few,.,CASSQDPPDQPQHF
TRBV10-3,.,.,CAISEPGPANTGELFF
TRBV15,.,.,CATSAPRGGVDEKLFF
TRBV28,.,TRBD1,CASISRDRGFIHGYTF
TRBV2,.,.,CASTQPGGLDTQYF
TRBV28,.,.,CASNFGANNEQFF
TRBV7-9,.,.,CASSLVRDNEKLFF
TRBV2,.,TRBD1,CASSVPGQPEAFF
TRBV3-1/TRBV3-2,.,TRBD2,CASRLAGGLQETQYF
TRBV3-1/TRBV3-2,.,.,CASSPPIPTYIPTDTQYF
TRBV5-1,once,TRBD2,CASSITGTSLGTDTQYF
TRBV6-5,.,.,CAGKEGGYTF
TRBV6-5,.,.,CASQGYWGADTQYF
TRBV5-1,.,TRBD1,CASSSPGGYNEQFF
TRBV13,few,TRBD1,CASSLEGGSQETQYF
TRBV29-1,.,.,CSAKGHSDGEQFF
TRBV5-4,.,.,CASSRDRHNEQFF
TRBV19,.,.,CASSIPGTDTQYF
TRBV7-7,.,.,CASSIPGTGELFF
TRBV5-4,few,.,CASSLATSYGYTF
TRBV7-8,.,.,CASSQQKRETQYF
TRBV19,.,.,CASSIENSGELFF
TRBV19,.,TRBD1,CASSTGQGRTETQYF
TRBV7-7,.,TRBD2,CASSSPRGRGSTDTQYF
TRBV6-1,.,.,CASSEQGWDGYTF
TRBV27,.,TRBD2,CASSRLAGGGEQFF
TRBV12-3/TRBV12-4,.,TRBD1,CASSLGQGSEAFF
TRBV2,.,.,CASSAGTLRPQHF
TRBV3-1/TRBV3-2,few,.,CASSQALRIQAFF
TRBV7-8,.,TRBD1,CASSLGVLGQGATGELFF
TRBV27,.,.,CASSSSWARETQYF
TRBV7-7,.,TRBD1,CASSLGGTGGHEQFF
TRBV28,.,.,CASRLGPGETQYF
TRBV3-1/TRBV3-2,.,TRBD1,CASSQGFGTGDIQYF
TRBV25-1,.,TRBD2,CASSGGLADYNEQFF
TRBV6-5,.,TRBD2,CASSYSGRGDYNEQFF
TRBV7-3,once,TRBD2,CASSLVGGGTDTQYF
TRBV5-8,few,TRBD1,CASSLGTGYTEAFF
TRBV2,.,TRBD1,CASSPGQFNEKLFF
TRBV9,.,.,CASSVTSRYTEAFF
TRBV5-8,.,.,CASSLGQAANYGYTF
TRBV5-1,once,.,CASSLARGNTGELFF
TRBV6-1,.,.,CASSEAVGTDTQYF
TRBV19,.,.,CASSIGARGGPQHF
TRBV6-5,.,.,CASSPMTANTEAFF